The following is a TCR beta chain sequence with its context. The length of the CDR3 is 16 residues. The V gene end was trimmed by 3 bases and the J gene end by 5 bases; junction bases not matched to a gene: 12. Germline CDR1 and CDR2: SGHTA and FQGNSA. The data were obtained in a study of cytomegalovirus exposure and HLA in healthy donors. With 60 Vbeta and 13 Jbeta primers, the PCR was carried out. Produced via immunoSEQ multiplex PCR; TCRdb's table is partial and in-frame only. The sample includes under 100,000 clones, about 76% of them seen just once. The source of this sequence is a woman in her seventies in good health and CMV-seropositive. The chain joins TRBV7-2 to TRBJ2-5; 7 nucleotides agree with TRBD1. The sample was PBMCs. Here the CDR3 reads CASSFKGARVGETQYF. CDR3 coding DNA: TGTGCCAGCAGCTTTAAGGGGGCGAGGGTTGGGGAGACCCAGTACTTC.